This T cell receptor (beta chain) is drawn from a study of cytomegalovirus exposure and HLA in healthy donors. Data came from immunoSEQ multiplex PCR; TCRdb stores just in-frame clones and leaves some out. The sample includes some 240,000 clones, around 86% of them seen just once. V was clipped by 5 bases and J by 5 bases; unmatched bases: 9. This CDR3 is built from 14 residues. The germline V gene has CDR1 SEHNR and CDR2 FQNEAQ (reference sequence). The chain carries TRBV7-9 and TRBJ2-7, with 7 bases that match TRBD2. The receptor comes from a woman under 30 in good health and CMV-seropositive. Sequences were obtained from PBMCs. The CDR3 region is CASSTGWGGNEQYF. Here the CDR3 DNA reads TGTGCCAGCAGCACCGGGTGGGGGGGAAACGAGCAGTACTTC.